The rows below give T cell receptor beta chains drawn from one sample of a study of beta chain features in type 1 diabetes. Measured with immunoSEQ multiplex PCR; TCRdb has only the in-frame clones, and not every one. The table has 200,000 to 250,000 clones, about 14% seen once. The sample comprised naive CD4+ T cells from blood. The origin of the receptors is a man younger than 40 with type 1 diabetes. CDR3s leave out the opening cysteine and the closing phenylalanine or tryptophan. Fields, in order: V gene, CDR3 length, J gene, CDR3 protein.

TRBV5-4	14	TRBJ2-1	ASRLGGTSGYNEQF
TRBV6-6	11	TRBJ2-1	ASSGRGTNEQF
TRBV6-1	13	TRBJ1-2	ASSPSGRVDDGYT
TRBV11-2	17	TRBJ1-1	ASSLDLSQGARMNTEAF
TRBV30	11	TRBJ1-5	ACQGQGNQPQH
TRBV19	13	TRBJ2-1	ASSSPGGSYNEQF
TRBV30	12	TRBJ1-5	AWSPTGDGQPQH
TRBV10-3	11	TRBJ1-5	ASGTGGGQPQH
TRBV10-3	11	TRBJ2-7	AISDRGLYEQY
TRBV7-2	12	TRBJ2-3	ASSYWTSPDTQY
TRBV7-2	17	TRBJ2-3	ASSFNSGRAPSSTDTQY
TRBV9	9	TRBJ2-7	ASSVGAEQY
TRBV10-2	12	TRBJ1-5	ASNLGDSNQPQH
TRBV14	11	TRBJ1-2	ASSRFQGDGYT
TRBV7-9	13	TRBJ2-1	ASSPRRSSYNEQF
TRBV11-3	11	TRBJ2-2	ASSPVTTGELF
TRBV19	14	TRBJ2-2	ASSIARGSGTGELF